The 28 T cell receptor beta chains below all came from one sample that was sequenced in a study of T-cell memory formation after mild COVID-19. TCRdb re-called the 5' RACE reads with MiXCR, one entry per CDR3 protein. The data contain 540,000 or so distinct CDR3 sequences, 20% of them seen just once; the ten biggest clones take up around an eighth. The sample comprised PBMCs or a T cell subset sorted from them (not recorded which). The origin of the receptors is an adult woman who had mild COVID-19 (a few samples of this study predate the infection). Cell type and time point are not known.

The chain has TRBV21-1 and TRBJ2-7; TRBD2 was called by the table and not checked on the DNA. TRBV21-1 is labeled a pseudogene. CDR3 length: 14 amino acids. CDR3 protein: CASSKAGREVEQYF. Here the CDR3 DNA reads TGTGCCAGCAGCAAAGCGGGGAGGGAAGTCGAGCAGTACTTC.

At least ten counts were recorded for this clonotype. The V gene is TRBV20-1, the J gene TRBJ1-6; D is perhaps TRBD1 (5 bases). This CDR3 region has 15 residues. CDR1 and CDR2 from the germline V gene are DFQATT and SNEGSKA (reference sequence). With 6 bases removed from V and 10 bases from J, the gap between germline ends came to 22 bases. Here the CDR3 reads CSAPAGQGRESPLHF. In DNA form, the CDR3 reads TGCAGTGCGCCAGCCGGGCAGGGAAGGGAATCACCCCTCCACTTT.

This chain connects TRBV12-3 or TRBV12-4 to TRBJ2-2; D gene unclear. Trimming shortened V by 7 bases and J by 5 bases, and 8 bases separated the two germline ends. The length of the CDR3 is 12 residues. The CDR3 protein is CASKIGTGELFF. As DNA, the CDR3 is TGTGCCAGCAAGATCGGAACCGGGGAGCTGTTTTTT.

This clonotype was detected only a few times. The chain couples TRBV6-2 or TRBV6-3 to TRBJ2-7; 9 nucleotides match TRBD1. After removal of 1 base from V and 9 bases from J, the junction contained 10 bases not matched to a gene. The length of the CDR3 is 15 residues. The germline gives CDR1 MNHEY, CDR2 SVGEGT. The CDR3 sequence: CASSYFQPGQGPQYF. As DNA, the CDR3 is TGTGCCAGCAGTTACTTTCAACCGGGACAGGGACCGCAGTACTTC.

The chain has TRBV4-2 and TRBJ2-3, with D perhaps TRBD2 (5 bases). Germline V gene sequence: CDR1 LGHNA, CDR2 YNFKEQ. Trimming removed 0 bases at V and 2 bases at J, with 12 bases between. There are 16 residues in the CDR3. The CDR3 DNA follows: TGTGCCAGCAGCCAAGATAATCCTAGCAACACAGATACGCAGTATTTT. Protein: CASSQDNPSNTDTQYF.

This rearrangement joins TRBV7-2 to TRBJ2-2; D unresolved. Germline V CDR1 and CDR2: SGHTA, FQGNSA. The CDR3 is 13 amino acids. V gave up 3 bases and J gave up 3 bases, with 5 bases separating them. The CDR3 region is CASSFGYTGELFF. The CDR3 DNA sequence: TGTGCCAGCAGCTTCGGATACACCGGGGAGCTGTTTTTT. The whole variable domain, remainder taken from reference TRBV7-2 and TRBJ2-2, is GAGVSQSPSNKVTEKGKDVELRCDPISGHTALYWYRQSLGQGLEFLIYFQGNSAPDKSGLPSDRFSAERTGGSVSTLTIQRTQQEDSAVYLCASSFGYTGELFFGEGSRLTVL.

The chain recombines TRBV20-1 with TRBJ1-2; TRBD1 is a possible D gene (6 bases). V dropped 6 bases and J dropped 4 bases, with 18 bases sitting between them. The germline CDR1 and CDR2 sequences are DFQATT and SNEGSKA (reference sequence). CDR3 length: 14 amino acids. CDR3 residues: CSAKGTIAPYGYTF. DNA for the CDR3: TGCAGTGCAAAAGGGACAATAGCCCCCTATGGCTACACCTTC.

The chain recombines TRBV7-6 with TRBJ2-3; perhaps TRBD2 as D (5 bases). Germline-derived CDR1 and CDR2 are SGHVS and FNYEAQ. The V and J ends lost 0 bases and 3 bases respectively, with 10 bases between them. CDR3 length: 15 amino acids. In DNA, the CDR3 is TGTGCCAGCAGCTTAGCGCGGATAGCGACAGATACGCAGTATTTT. This sequence encodes CASSLARIATDTQYF.

The sample holds a few counts of this clonotype. V gene TRBV7-3 combines with J gene TRBJ2-5; weak D call: TRBD2 (6 bases). The CDR3 has 15 amino acids. V shed 0 bases and J shed 5 bases, with 13 bases lying between them. In germline, CDR1 is SGHTA, CDR2 FQGTGA. The CDR3: CASSLTGGALETQYF. The CDR3 nucleotides read TGTGCCAGCAGCTTAACAGGAGGGGCGTTGGAGACCCAGTACTTC.

The chain links TRBV11-2 to TRBJ1-6; no reliable D call. V was shortened by 3 bases and J by 0 bases, with 9 bases between the two germline ends. The CDR3 loop spans 16 amino acids. The germline CDR1 and CDR2 sequences are SGHAT and FQNNGV. The CDR3 is CASSLGSSSYNSPLHF. The CDR3 DNA sequence: TGTGCCAGCAGCTTGGGGAGTAGCTCCTATAATTCACCCCTCCACTTT.

In its sample, this clonotype was seen a few times. The chain joins TRBV18 to TRBJ2-2; D remains unclear. There are 14 residues in the CDR3. Trimming stripped 6 bases from V and 6 bases from J, with 14 bases between. Per the germline V gene, CDR1 is KGHSH and CDR2 is LQKENI. The CDR3 sequence is CASSPWLDAGELFF. The CDR3 DNA reads TGTGCCAGCTCTCCTTGGCTGGACGCCGGGGAGCTGTTTTTT.

The rearrangement links TRBV12-3 or TRBV12-4 to TRBJ2-7, with D possibly matching TRBD1 (6 bases). The CDR3 spans 13 residues. Trimming removed 5 bases at V and 1 base at J, with 9 bases between. This CDR3 reads CASSNRVSYEQYF. CDR3 bases: TGTGCCAGCAGTAACAGGGTGTCCTACGAGCAGTACTTC.

This chain connects TRBV18 to TRBJ2-7, with a possible D match to TRBD2 (7 bases). CDR3 length equals 12 residues. Trimming shortened V by 5 bases and J by 6 bases, and 11 bases separated the two germline ends. The germline gives CDR1 KGHSH, CDR2 LQKENI. As DNA, the CDR3 is TGTGCCAGCTCATCCGCGGGGGCCGAGCAGTACTTC. Its translation is CASSSAGAEQYF.

A few counts support this clonotype. V usage is TRBV27 and J usage is TRBJ2-1; TRBD2 agrees at 9 bases. CDR1 and CDR2 from the germline V gene are MNHEY and SMNVEV (reference sequence). The CDR3 covers 15 residues. The junction had 11 bases not matched to a gene; V was cut back by 7 bases and J by 7 bases. The CDR3 spells CASKQREVRWNEQFF. As DNA, the CDR3 is TGTGCCAGCAAGCAGCGGGAGGTCAGGTGGAATGAGCAGTTCTTC.

This clonotype was seen a few times. V and J are TRBV10-3 and TRBJ2-2, with 12 bases lining up with TRBD2. Trimming cost V 8 bases and J 1 base; bases outside gene matches: 8. CDR1 and CDR2 (germline): ENHRY, SYGVKD. This CDR3 is built from 17 residues. The CDR3 DNA reads as TGTGCCATCCGGGCGGGACTAGCGGGCCAGAACACCGGGGAGCTGTTTTTT. Translated: CAIRAGLAGQNTGELFF.

This clonotype turned up a few times. The chain joins TRBV7-6 to TRBJ2-5, with D perhaps TRBD1 (6 bases). The CDR3 is made up of 15 amino acids. V lost 6 bases to trimming and J lost 5 bases, with 19 bases between them. Germline lookup yields CDR1 SGHVS and CDR2 FNYEAQ. The CDR3 protein is CASRLGAGERETQYF. CDR3 DNA sequence: TGTGCCAGCAGGCTAGGGGCAGGGGAAAGGGAGACCCAGTACTTC.

This clonotype has more than one count but fewer than ten. V is TRBV2 and J is TRBJ1-5; 7 nucleotides agree with TRBD1. Germline-derived CDR1 and CDR2 are SNHLY and FYNNEI. The CDR3 runs to 14 residues. Trimming at V came to 7 bases and at J to 4 bases, leaving 7 bases not matched to a gene. The CDR3 region is CASKDREENQPQHF. The CDR3 DNA is TGTGCCAGCAAAGACAGGGAAGAAAATCAGCCCCAGCATTTT.

The CDR3 spells CASSLRGGLTDTQYF. Here the CDR3 DNA reads TGTGCCAGCAGCTTAAGAGGGGGCCTGACAGATACGCAGTATTTT. This chain joins TRBV7-3 and TRBJ2-3; TRBD1 matches at 7 bases. Germline V gene lookup returns CDR1 SGHTA and CDR2 FQGTGA. The CDR3 runs 15 residues. V was clipped by 1 base and J by 3 bases; unmatched bases: 4.

The CDR3 protein is CASSEQGNEQYF. CDR3 coding DNA: TGTGCCAGCAGTGAACAGGGGAACGAGCAGTACTTC. This chain links TRBV12-3 or TRBV12-4 with TRBJ2-7; 7 nucleotides agree with TRBD1. This CDR3 has 12 residues. The J segment lost 5 bases and the V segment lost 5 bases, leaving 3 bases of the junction unmatched.

The V and J genes are TRBV20-1 and TRBJ2-7; 9 bases map to TRBD2. J lost 7 bases, V lost 2 bases, and 3 bases had no gene match. This CDR3 region has 12 residues. CDR1 DFQATT and CDR2 SNEGSKA come from the germline V gene (reference sequence). The CDR3 coding sequence is TGCAGTGCTAGACCCCTAGCGGGGGAGCAGTACTTC. Translation: CSARPLAGEQYF.

This chain joins TRBV2 and TRBJ1-3, with unresolved D. V was clipped by 3 bases and J by 2 bases, with 14 bases between them. CDR3 length: 16 residues. CDR1 is SNHLY, CDR2 FYNNEI, per germline. Written as DNA, the CDR3 is TGTGCCAGCAGTGATTCGGAAGAGCGCCCTGGAAACACCATATATTTT. This codes for CASSDSEERPGNTIYF.

On this clonotype itself: The DNA is omitted, as the CDR3 cannot be located on it reliably, and the CDR3 follows TCRdb's listing. V usage is TRBV7-8 and J usage is TRBJ1-2; the table's D call, TRBD1, was not checked against the DNA. Looked up from germline, CDR1 is SGHVS and CDR2 is FQNEAQ. The CDR3 numbers 15 amino acids, ends counted. The CDR3 is CASSFLWAGVQGYTF.

The chain has TRBV5-6 and TRBJ1-6; D unresolved. Germline V gene data show CDR1 as SGHDT and CDR2 as YYEEEE. The ends were cut back, 6 bases at V and 2 bases at J, with 9 bases in the middle. This CDR3 has 14 amino acids. CDR3 sequence: CASTHATYNSPLHF. The CDR3 DNA sequence: TGTGCCAGCACCCATGCTACCTATAATTCACCCCTCCACTTT.

The V and J genes are TRBV13 and TRBJ1-1; tentative D call: TRBD1 (6 bases). Germline assignment: CDR1 PRHDT and CDR2 FYEKMQ (reference sequence). Deletions cut 7 bases from V and 5 bases from J, with 17 bases between. The CDR3 runs 14 residues. The CDR3 DNA reads TGTGCCAGCACCCAAGGGGGGGGGTGGACTGAAGCTTTCTTT. Protein sequence: CASTQGGGWTEAFF.

This chain links TRBV6-1 with TRBJ2-4; weak D call: TRBD2 (6 bases). V lost 8 bases and J lost 3, with 17 bases in between. From germline, CDR1 is MNHNS and CDR2 SASEGT. This CDR3 comprises 15 residues. Written as DNA, the CDR3 is TGTGCCAGCCACGGACCGGGGGATGGCAAAAACATTCAGTACTTC. Its protein product is CASHGPGDGKNIQYF.

V usage is TRBV30 and J usage is TRBJ1-3; possibly TRBD1 for D (5 bases). The CDR3 sequence is 15 residues long. In germline, CDR1 is GTSNPN, CDR2 SVGIG (reference sequence). V was cut by 0 bases and J by 4 bases, with 13 bases left in between. CDR3 sequence (DNA): TGTGCCTGGAGTGTAATCGGGACCGCCGGAAACACCATATATTTT. The encoded protein is CAWSVIGTAGNTIYF.

The table lists this clonotype with a few counts. The rearrangement joins TRBV5-3 to TRBJ2-1, with 10 bases matching TRBD1. TRBV5-3 is assigned to the ORF class and has an uncertain function. CDR3 length equals 13 residues. V lost 3 bases to trimming and J lost 7 bases; unmatched junction nucleotides: 1. In nucleotides, the CDR3 is TGTGCCAGAAGCTCGGACAGGGGGAATGAGCAGTTCTTC. Protein sequence: CARSSDRGNEQFF.

This clonotype was detected a few times. The chain is built from TRBV6-5 and TRBJ2-7; no definite D call. Germline CDR1 and CDR2: MNHEY and SVGAGI. V was trimmed by 4 bases and J by 0 bases, leaving 10 bases between them. The CDR3 runs 14 residues. CDR3 in DNA: TGTGCCAGCAGTTCCTTTATCGGCTCCTACGAGCAGTACTTC. Its protein product is CASSSFIGSYEQYF.